The T cell receptor beta chain described here comes from a study of blood T cell repertoires in COVID-19. Clones were sequenced by immunoSEQ multiplex PCR, and TCRdb holds only the in-frame ones, with some missing. Seen here are approximately 230,000 clones, 75% to 90% observed once, and the top ten hold nearly 6.5%. In its sample, this clone was seen once. In germline, CDR1 is KGHSH, CDR2 LQKENI. This CDR3 is 15 amino acids long. Trimming took 3 bases from V and 6 from J; bases not matched to a gene: 6. The TCR originated in a woman between 25 and 40 years old with acute COVID-19. Sequencing was carried out using PBMCs or T cells enriched from blood (not recorded which). The chain combines TRBV18 with TRBJ2-1; the match to TRBD1 covers 9 bases. CDR3 sequence reads: CASSPPVGQGNEQFF. CDR3 bases: TGTGCCAGCTCACCCCCCGTGGGACAGGGCAATGAGCAGTTCTTC.